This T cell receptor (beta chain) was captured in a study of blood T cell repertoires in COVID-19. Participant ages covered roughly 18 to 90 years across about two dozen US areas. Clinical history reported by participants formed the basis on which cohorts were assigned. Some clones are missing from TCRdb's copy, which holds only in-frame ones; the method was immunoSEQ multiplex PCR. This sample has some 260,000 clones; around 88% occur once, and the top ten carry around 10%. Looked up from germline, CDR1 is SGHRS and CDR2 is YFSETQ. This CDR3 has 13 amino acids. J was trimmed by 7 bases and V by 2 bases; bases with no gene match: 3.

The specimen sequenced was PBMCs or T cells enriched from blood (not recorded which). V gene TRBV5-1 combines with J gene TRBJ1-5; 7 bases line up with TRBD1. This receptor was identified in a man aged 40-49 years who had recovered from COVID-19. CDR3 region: CASSLDRDQPQHF. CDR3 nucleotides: TGCGCCAGCAGCTTAGACAGGGACCAGCCCCAGCATTTT.